Listed below are T cell receptor beta chains from one sample, sequenced in a study of blood T cells in healthy people across ages. TCRdb used MiXCR to reprocess the 5' RACE reads, holding one entry per CDR3 protein. The sample contains hundreds of thousands of distinct CDR3 sequences, nearly 60% of which appear only once. The sample taken for sequencing was blood. The receptors originated from a man aged 30 to 45 in good health. Both conserved end residues are part of each CDR3. The D gene is left open where the match is weak. Size values are once, few and many counts, or a class for expanded clones, and some rows have none.

J,V,size,length,D,CDR3,DNA
TRBJ2-3,TRBV7-2,NA,14,NA,CASSLQVGTDTQYF,TGTGCCAGCAGCTTACAGGTGGGCACAGATACGCAGTATTTT
TRBJ2-7,TRBV3-1,NA,13,NA,CASSQWTDHEQYF,TGTGCCAGCAGCCAGTGGACAGACCACGAGCAGTACTTC
TRBJ1-5,TRBV4-3,once,18,NA,CASSQDPAGSYSNQPQHF,TGCGCCAGCAGCCAAGATCCCGCAGGGTCTTATAGCAATCAGCCCCAGCATTTT
TRBJ2-1,TRBV28,once,14,NA,CASSFAFGVDEQFF,TGTGCCAGCAGTTTTGCATTCGGGGTGGATGAGCAGTTCTTC
TRBJ1-5,TRBV7-4,NA,17,NA,CASSRGHRGYSNQPQHF,TGTGCCAGCAGCAGGGGACACCGGGGTTATAGCAATCAGCCCCAGCATTTT
TRBJ2-1,TRBV20-1,once,15,NA,CSASPRGAPYNEQFF,TGCAGTGCTAGCCCCCGGGGGGCGCCGTACAATGAGCAGTTCTTC
TRBJ2-3,TRBV12-3/TRBV12-4,NA,11,NA,CASSTSPQQYF,TGTGCCAGCAGTACTAGCCCCCAGCAGTATTTT
TRBJ1-1,TRBV12-5,few,18,NA,CASGLVLGSSAMNTEAFF,TGTGCTAGTGGTTTGGTACTTGGCAGCTCGGCTATGAACACTGAAGCTTTCTTT
TRBJ2-5,TRBV18,NA,15,TRBD2,CASSPSGRAEETQYF,TGTGCCAGCTCACCAAGCGGGAGGGCCGAAGAGACCCAGTACTTC
TRBJ2-7,TRBV6-2/TRBV6-3,few,13,TRBD1,CANPGTGNYEQYF,TGTGCCAACCCCGGGACAGGGAACTACGAGCAGTACTTC
TRBJ1-5,TRBV18,NA,16,NA,CASSPGRERGNQPQHF,TGTGCCAGCTCTCCGGGCAGGGAACGGGGCAACCAGCCCCAGCATTTT
TRBJ1-5,TRBV3-1,NA,12,NA,CASSPKTGTQHF,TGTGCCAGCAGCCCCAAGACGGGGACCCAGCATTTT
TRBJ2-7,TRBV28,NA,16,TRBD2,CASSFRIGTSGVEQYF,TGTGCCAGCAGTTTCCGCATCGGGACTAGCGGGGTAGAGCAGTACTTC
TRBJ2-7,TRBV12-3/TRBV12-4,NA,14,NA,CASRRRGVQYEQYF,TGTGCCAGCAGACGTCGCGGGGTCCAATACGAGCAGTACTTC
TRBJ1-1,TRBV6-5,NA,14,TRBD1,CASSYSDRGTEAFF,TGTGCCAGCAGTTATAGCGACAGGGGGACTGAAGCTTTCTTT
TRBJ1-2,TRBV9,few,15,NA,CASSAQTGFGYGYTF,TGTGCCAGCAGCGCCCAGACAGGATTCGGCTATGGCTACACCTTC
TRBJ2-3,TRBV12-3/TRBV12-4,NA,15,NA,CASRVGEPGIDTQYF,TGTGCCAGCAGAGTGGGCGAACCAGGGATAGATACGCAGTATTTT
TRBJ2-5,TRBV29-1,NA,12,NA,CSVEAQPGTQYF,TGCAGCGTTGAAGCCCAACCTGGGACCCAGTACTTC
TRBJ2-7,TRBV5-1,NA,15,NA,CASSLGHPSSYEQYF,TGCGCCAGCAGCTTAGGCCACCCAAGCTCCTACGAGCAGTACTTC
TRBJ2-7,TRBV20-1,NA,13,NA,CSARRAEKNIQYF,TGCAGTGCTAGACGGGCGGAGAAAAACATTCAGTACTTT
TRBJ2-7,TRBV3-1,NA,14,NA,CASSQAPRFYEQYF,TGTGCCAGCAGCCAAGCCCCCAGGTTTTACGAGCAGTACTTC
TRBJ1-6,TRBV7-6,NA,15,NA,CASSSGGPYNSPLHF,TGTGCCAGCAGCAGCGGGGGGCCTTATAATTCACCCCTCCACTTT
TRBJ1-1,TRBV25-1,NA,14,NA,CASSEYRGNTEAFF,TGTGCCAGCAGTGAGTATCGGGGGAACACTGAAGCTTTCTTT
TRBJ2-7,TRBV20-1,NA,15,TRBD1,CSARDPTGWRYEQYF,TGCAGTGCTAGAGACCCGACAGGGTGGAGGTACGAGCAGTACTTC
TRBJ1-1,TRBV13,NA,15,TRBD1,CASSLEGASRSEAFF,TGTGCCAGCAGCTTAGAGGGGGCAAGCCGCAGTGAAGCTTTCTTT
TRBJ1-2,TRBV6-1,few,13,NA,CASSVAEEYGYTF,TGTGCCAGCAGTGTTGCCGAGGAGTATGGCTACACCTTC
TRBJ2-5,TRBV29-1,few,13,NA,CSVGPKRRETQYF,TGCAGCGTTGGACCGAAACGCCGGGAGACCCAGTACTTC
TRBJ2-5,TRBV20-1,NA,12,NA,CSAERPGETQYF,TGCAGTGCAGAGCGGCCAGGCGAGACCCAGTACTTC
TRBJ2-7,TRBV28,NA,16,NA,CASSNPTGLVAYEQYF,TGTGCCAGCAGTAACCCTACGGGACTGGTCGCCTACGAGCAGTACTTC
TRBJ2-1,TRBV5-1,NA,14,TRBD2,CASSLGLAHNEQFF,TGCGCCAGCAGCTTGGGACTAGCACACAATGAGCAGTTCTTC
TRBJ1-2,TRBV29-1,few,8,NA,CSGYGYTF,TGCAGCGGCTATGGCTACACCTTC
TRBJ1-1,TRBV20-1,NA,17,TRBD1,CSARGGFRTGETLEAFF,TGCAGTGCTAGAGGGGGTTTTAGGACAGGGGAGACTCTTGAAGCTTTCTTT
TRBJ2-7,TRBV20-1,NA,13,NA,CSARVSVTYEQYF,TGCAGTGCTAGAGTTAGCGTAACCTACGAGCAGTACTTC
TRBJ2-3,TRBV27,NA,15,NA,CASSQGSRTTDTQYF,TGTGCCAGCAGCCAGGGGTCACGGACCACAGATACGCAGTATTTT
TRBJ1-2,TRBV7-8,few,14,NA,CASSITLGERGYTF,TGTGCCAGCAGCATAACCCTAGGAGAACGGGGCTACACCTTC
TRBJ2-5,TRBV7-2,NA,14,NA,CASRDGVGTETQYF,TGTGCCAGCAGGGATGGGGTCGGCACGGAGACCCAGTACTTC
TRBJ2-7,TRBV6-1,few,13,NA,CASSTNTNYEQYF,TGTGCCAGCAGTACAAATACCAACTACGAGCAGTACTTC
TRBJ2-1,TRBV7-8,NA,16,TRBD2,CASSLGAQRDLYEQFF,TGTGCCAGCAGCTTAGGGGCTCAGCGGGACCTTTATGAGCAGTTCTTC
TRBJ1-6,TRBV7-2,few,13,NA,CASSPTWSSPLHF,TGTGCCAGCAGCCCTACCTGGAGCTCACCCCTCCACTTT
TRBJ1-1,TRBV6-6,NA,14,NA,CASSYSGLNTEAFF,TGTGCCAGCAGTTACTCAGGGTTGAACACTGAAGCTTTCTTT
TRBJ2-5,TRBV30,NA,16,TRBD1,CAWSVLGGRYQETQYF,TGTGCCTGGAGTGTACTAGGGGGCCGGTACCAAGAGACCCAGTACTTC
TRBJ1-4,TRBV6-9,few,16,NA,CASSSSGEGEVEKLFF,TGTGCCAGCAGCTCCAGCGGGGAGGGTGAAGTTGAAAAACTGTTTTTT
TRBJ2-7,TRBV4-3,once,15,TRBD2,CASNQGLAVAYEQYF,TGCGCCAGCAACCAGGGACTAGCGGTAGCCTACGAGCAGTACTTC
TRBJ2-1,TRBV6-4,NA,14,NA,CASKTESGYNEQFF,TGTGCCAGCAAGACGGAGAGTGGGTACAATGAGCAGTTCTTC
TRBJ2-1,TRBV20-1,few,12,NA,CSPGNTYNEQFF,TGCAGTCCGGGCAATACCTACAATGAGCAGTTCTTC
TRBJ2-5,TRBV29-1,NA,13,NA,CSASRVYQETQYF,TGCAGCGCGAGTAGGGTGTACCAAGAGACCCAGTACTTC
TRBJ2-5,TRBV29-1,NA,16,NA,CSVGGSVGKTQETQYF,TGCAGCGTGGGAGGTTCCGTCGGCAAAACCCAAGAGACCCAGTACTTC
TRBJ1-6,TRBV7-9,NA,13,NA,CATITGDNSPLHF,TGTGCCACTATCACGGGAGATAATTCACCCCTCCACTTT
TRBJ2-5,TRBV7-6,NA,15,TRBD2,CASSLIPSGDNEQYF,TGTGCCAGCAGCTTAATCCCTAGCGGTGACAATGAGCAGTACTTC
TRBJ2-1,TRBV5-1,once,16,NA,CASSPDPSGSYNEQFF,TGCGCCAGCAGCCCCGACCCCTCGGGGTCCTACAATGAGCAGTTCTTC
TRBJ2-7,TRBV6-1,NA,15,NA,CASSQMDKAGYEQYF,TGTGCCAGCAGTCAGATGGACAAGGCCGGCTACGAGCAGTACTTC
TRBJ2-7,TRBV15,few,15,NA,CATSREVGPLYEQYF,TGTGCCACCAGCAGAGAGGTGGGACCGCTCTACGAGCAGTACTTC
TRBJ1-6,TRBV9,NA,14,NA,CASSVTGDNSPLHF,TGTGCCAGCAGCGTTACTGGGGATAATTCACCCCTCCACTTT
TRBJ1-2,TRBV29-1,few,16,TRBD1,CSVTVRQGGNLYGYTF,TGCAGCGTTACGGTGCGACAGGGGGGTAATCTCTATGGCTACACCTTC
TRBJ2-3,TRBV7-2,NA,17,TRBD2,CASSLTSGGFGTDTQYF,TGTGCCAGCAGCTTGACTAGCGGGGGCTTTGGCACAGATACGCAGTATTTT
TRBJ1-6,TRBV6-5,NA,13,NA,CASSSDYNSPLHF,TGTGCCAGCAGTTCGGATTATAATTCACCCCTCCACTTT
TRBJ2-2,TRBV28,NA,15,NA,CASIPAGTNTGELFF,TGTGCCAGCATCCCCGCAGGTACGAACACCGGGGAGCTGTTTTTT